A selection of T cell receptor beta chains follows, all from one sample in a study of post-analysis software for immune sequencing data. One entry per CDR3 protein, called by TCRdb with MiXCR from the PCR reads. The sample has roughly 800,000 distinct CDR3 sequences, 25% to 30% seen once. Sequences were obtained from blood. Receptors originate from a girl between 5 and 17 years old with multiple sclerosis. CDR3s include the opening cysteine and the closing phenylalanine or tryptophan. A D gene is named only where the DNA matches it firmly. A clone size is listed for some rows: how often the clone was seen (once, few, many), or a class if it is expanded.

TRBV4-2	TRBJ1-1	.	TRBD1	TGTGCCAGCAGTACAGGGGGCGTTAGGGGGACTGAAGCTTTCTTT	CASSTGGVRGTEAFF
TRBV7-2	TRBJ2-1	.	TRBD2	TGTGCCAGCAGCCGGACTAGCAGGAGTCGCAATGAGCAGTTCTTC	CASSRTSRSRNEQFF
TRBV6-4	TRBJ1-1	.	TRBD1	TGTGCCAGCAGCTCCGACAGGGCGAACACTGAAGCTTTCTTT	CASSSDRANTEAFF
TRBV20-1	TRBJ2-2	.	.	TGCAGTGCTAGAAGGGGGGGGCGCACCGGGGAGCTGTTTTTT	CSARRGGRTGELFF
TRBV27	TRBJ2-7	.	.	TGTGCCAGCAGTTTAAGGATTCAGGACCCGACCTACGAGCAGTACTTC	CASSLRIQDPTYEQYF
TRBV20-1	TRBJ2-4	.	.	TGCAGTGCTAGTCACAGGGCTTTAGCCAAAAACATTCAGTACTTC	CSASHRALAKNIQYF
TRBV29-1	TRBJ1-4	.	TRBD1	TGCAGCGGAAGGACAGGGAATGAAAAACTGTTTTTT	CSGRTGNEKLFF
TRBV7-2	TRBJ2-5	.	TRBD2	TGTGCCAGCAGCGGTAGCGGGAGGGCCGGAGAGACCCAGTACTTC	CASSGSGRAGETQYF
TRBV7-9	TRBJ2-5	.	.	TGTGCCAGCACGACCGGGCAGGGAGGCTTAGAGACCCAGTACTTC	CASTTGQGGLETQYF
TRBV7-2	TRBJ2-7	.	.	TGTGCCAGCAGCTTCTCCGTTTCCTCCTACGAGCAGTACTTC	CASSFSVSSYEQYF
TRBV3-1	TRBJ2-1	.	.	TGTGCCAGCAGCCGCGGGACAAGGAACTACAATGAGCAGTTCTTC	CASSRGTRNYNEQFF
TRBV20-1	TRBJ2-7	.	.	TGCAGTGCTAGTTCACCCTACGAGCAGTACTTC	CSASSPYEQYF
TRBV6-4	TRBJ2-1	many	TRBD2	TGTGCCAGCAGTCCGAACCTGGCGGGAGGTTACAATGAGCAGTTCTTC	CASSPNLAGGYNEQFF